A single sample gave rise to the 16 T cell receptor beta chains below, sequenced in a study of blood T cell repertoires in COVID-19. Libraries were prepared by immunoSEQ multiplex PCR; TCRdb keeps only in-frame clonotypes and omits some of them. The top ten hold approximately 9.3% of the sample, which has 390,000 or so clones, just under 90% seen once. Input material: PBMCs or T cells enriched from blood (not recorded which). The receptors shown here come from a woman in her 50s who had recovered from COVID-19.

The rearrangement joins TRBV5-1 to TRBJ1-1; 10 positions agree with TRBD1. CDR1 and CDR2 from the germline V gene are SGHRS and YFSETQ. The CDR3 covers 17 residues. J was trimmed by 2 bases and V by 5 bases; bases with no gene match: 12. DNA of the CDR3: TGCGCCAGCAGTCGCGGACAGGGGGATATCGGAAACACTGAAGCTTTCTTT. Translation: CASSRGQGDIGNTEAFF.

This rearrangement joins TRBV29-1 to TRBJ2-3; tentatively, D is TRBD2 (6 bases). Germline values: CDR1 SQVTM, CDR2 ANQGSEA. The CDR3 runs to 13 residues. V was cut by 8 bases and J by 4 bases, with 16 bases left in between. The CDR3, as DNA: TGCAGCACGATGGGCGGGGCTGCAGATACGCAGTATTTT. Its translation is CSTMGGAADTQYF.

The chain joins TRBV5-1 to TRBJ1-1; no clear D gene. The V gene's germline CDR1 is SGHRS and CDR2 YFSETQ. Trimming took off 0 bases at V and 4 bases at J, with 10 bases between the two ends. The CDR3 covers 14 residues. The CDR3 reads CASSLAAASTEAFF. The CDR3 nucleotides are TGCGCCAGCAGCTTGGCCGCGGCTTCCACTGAAGCTTTCTTT.

V gene TRBV3-1 (or the pseudogene TRBV3-2) combines with J gene TRBJ2-2; 10 nucleotides agree with TRBD1. The V gene end was trimmed by 2 bases and the J gene end by 8 bases; junction bases not matched to a gene: 11. The CDR3 length is 17 residues. Germline values: CDR1 LGHDT, CDR2 YNNKEL (reference sequence). CDR3 coding DNA: TGTGCCAGCAGCCAATGGGGGGACAGGGGCGATCATGGGGAGCTGTTTTTT. Residues: CASSQWGDRGDHGELFF.

This chain links TRBV19 with TRBJ1-1; D ambiguous. The CDR3 length is 15 residues. Per the germline V gene, CDR1 is LNHDA and CDR2 is SQIVND (reference sequence). V dropped 8 bases and J dropped 0 bases, with 16 bases sitting between them. The CDR3 DNA sequence: TGTGCCAGTGCCCAAAAGGGAGTCATGAACACTGAAGCTTTCTTT. It yields the protein CASAQKGVMNTEAFF.

The chain recombines TRBV5-4 with TRBJ2-7; D is perhaps TRBD1 (6 bases). This CDR3 spans 15 amino acids. Per germline, CDR1 SGHNT and CDR2 YYREEE (reference sequence). Deletions cut 2 bases from V and 2 bases from J, with 14 bases between. CDR3 region: CASSFLTGAAYEQYF. DNA for the CDR3: TGTGCCAGCAGCTTTTTGACAGGCGCGGCCTACGAGCAGTACTTC.

This chain connects TRBV4-2 to TRBJ1-2; 7 positions match TRBD1. The length of the CDR3 is 15 residues. V shed 1 base and J 2 bases; nucleotides not matched to a gene: 4. Germline-derived CDR1 and CDR2 are LGHNA and YNFKEQ. The CDR3 sequence: CASSQVLGQNYGYTF. CDR3 DNA sequence: TGTGCCAGCAGCCAAGTCCTGGGACAGAACTATGGCTACACCTTC.

The chain is built from TRBV7-2 and TRBJ1-6; D is unresolved. The V gene's germline CDR1 is SGHTA and CDR2 FQGNSA. V dropped 2 bases and J dropped 6 bases, with 8 bases sitting between them. This CDR3 spans 14 amino acids. The CDR3: CASSLLASNSPLHF. CDR3 nucleotides: TGTGCCAGCAGCTTACTGGCCAGTAATTCACCCCTCCACTTT.

The CDR3 region has the DNA TGTGCCAGCAGCCAGGCCGGGACAGGAGTCTACGAGCAGTACTTC. As protein: CASSQAGTGVYEQYF. The rearrangement uses TRBV4-2 and TRBJ2-7, with 8 bases fitting TRBD1. Trimming removed 3 bases from V and 3 bases from J; junction bases left unmatched: 7. Germline loops: CDR1 LGHNA, CDR2 YNFKEQ. CDR3 length equals 15 residues.

V is TRBV7-9 and J is TRBJ2-7; the match to TRBD1 covers 8 bases. V lost 2 bases and J lost 2; bases outside the gene matches: 8. Germline-derived CDR1 and CDR2 are SEHNR and FQNEAQ (reference sequence). The CDR3 has 16 residues. The CDR3 DNA is TGTGCCAGCAGCTTAAACACCGGGACAGGTACCTACGAGCAGTACTTC. As protein: CASSLNTGTGTYEQYF.

V gene TRBV5-6 combines with J gene TRBJ1-2; no clear D. The germline V gene encodes CDR1 SGHDT and CDR2 YYEEEE. Trimming removed 4 bases from V and 0 bases from J, with 10 bases in between. This CDR3 is 14 amino acids long. CDR3 bases: TGTGCCAGCAGCCGTCGGTTGGCTAACTATGGCTACACCTTC. Protein: CASSRRLANYGYTF.

The rearrangement uses TRBV18 and TRBJ2-2, with D perhaps matching TRBD1 (5 bases). CDR3 size: 14 residues. The V end lost 0 bases, the J end lost 4 bases, and 6 bases lay between the germline ends. CDR1 KGHSH and CDR2 LQKENI come from the germline V gene. The CDR3 reads CASSPPTGTGELFF. In nucleotides, the CDR3 is TGTGCCAGCTCACCACCCACAGGCACCGGGGAGCTGTTTTTT.

V and J are TRBV25-1 and TRBJ1-1, with 10 bases matching TRBD1. J was trimmed by 6 bases and V by 5 bases; bases with no gene match: 6. The length of the CDR3 is 14 residues. Germline CDR1 and CDR2: MGHDK and SYGVNS. In nucleotides, the CDR3 is TGTGCCAGCAGTCGGGGACAGGGGTTCTCTGAAGCTTTCTTT. Translating gives CASSRGQGFSEAFF. The entire variable domain, with the rest obtained from reference TRBV25-1 and TRBJ1-1, is as follows: EADIYQTPRYLVIGTGKKITLECSQTMGHDKMYWYQQDPGMELHLIHYSYGVNSTEKGDLSSESTVSRIRTEHFPLTLESARPSHTSQYLCASSRGQGFSEAFFGQGTRLTVV.

DNA for the CDR3: TGCGCCAGCAGTTGGGGACAGGGTAAAACAGATACGCAGTATTTT. Amino acid sequence: CASSWGQGKTDTQYF. The rearrangement uses TRBV5-1 and TRBJ2-3, with TRBD1 matching over 9 bases. CDR1 SGHRS and CDR2 YFSETQ come from the germline V gene. The CDR3 has 15 amino acids. V lost 5 bases and J lost 3; bases outside the gene matches: 7. Looking up the rest from reference TRBV5-1 and TRBJ2-3 gives the full variable domain: KAGVTQTPRYLIKTRGQQVTLSCSPISGHRSVSWYQQTPGQGLQFLFEYFSETQRNKGNFPGRFSGRQFSNSRSEMNVSTLELGDSALYLCASSWGQGKTDTQYFGPGTRLTVL.

This sequence joins TRBV6-5 and TRBJ2-1; the D is unclear. Trimming removed 8 bases at V and 5 bases at J, with 13 bases between. This CDR3 comprises 13 residues. Germline V gene lookup returns CDR1 MNHEY and CDR2 SVGAGI. For the CDR3, the DNA is TGTGCCAGCCGCAAAACATCCAACAATGAGCAGTTCTTC. Protein sequence: CASRKTSNNEQFF.

This clone occurred once. In nucleotides, the CDR3 is TGTGCCAGCAGTTACGTGGCAAACACTGAAGCTTTCTTT. This sequence encodes CASSYVANTEAFF. The chain recombines TRBV6-6 with TRBJ1-1; the D is unclear. The length of the CDR3 is 13 residues. Germline V gene sequence: CDR1 MNHNY, CDR2 SVGAGI (reference sequence). Trimming took 2 bases from V and 2 from J, leaving 6 bases between them.